The 16 T cell receptor beta chains reported below all come from one sample, sequenced in a study of blood T cells in healthy people across ages. Primed by a sample-barcoded 5' primer and a J-beta primer mix, a second PCR proceeded for 7 to 11 cycles. TCRdb reprocessed the 5' RACE reads via MiXCR and lists one record per CDR3 protein. The data show 2 million or so distinct CDR3 sequences, roughly 50% seen once. Sequences were obtained from blood. The receptors originated from a woman in her thirties or forties in good health.

J is TRBJ2-1 and V is TRBV20-1, with 7 bases matching TRBD1. Germline V gene lookup returns CDR1 DFQATT and CDR2 SNEGSKA (reference sequence). There are 14 residues in the CDR3. Trimming at V came to 2 bases and at J to 6 bases, leaving 7 bases not matched to a gene. CDR3 sequence (DNA): TGCAGTGCTAGAACAAGCAGGGGGTCCAATGAGCAGTTCTTC. It translates to CSARTSRGSNEQFF.

This clonotype was detected only a few times. The CDR3 is CATSRDVGILGTDTQYF. The CDR3 DNA follows: TGTGCCACCAGCAGAGACGTGGGGATCCTCGGCACAGATACGCAGTATTTT. The V call is TRBV15, the J call TRBJ2-3, with D unresolved. The V end lost 0 bases, the J end lost 1 base, and 14 bases lay between the germline ends. The germline V gene has CDR1 LNHNV and CDR2 YYDKDF (reference sequence). This CDR3 has 17 residues.

The chain couples TRBV6-6 to TRBJ2-3; tentatively, D is TRBD1 (6 bases). There are 15 residues in the CDR3. V lost 2 bases and J lost 6, with 15 bases in between. Germline lookup yields CDR1 MNHNY and CDR2 SVGAGI (reference sequence). CDR3 sequence: CASSYGAGVADTQYF. The CDR3, as DNA: TGTGCCAGCAGTTACGGGGCAGGGGTTGCCGATACGCAGTATTTT.

V usage is TRBV20-1 and J usage is TRBJ2-5, with 7 nucleotides matching TRBD2. The J call is doubtful: the DNA matches TRBJ2-7 better. The length of the CDR3 is 13 residues. Germline CDR1 DFQATT, CDR2 SNEGSKA (reference sequence). The CDR3 DNA is TGCAGTGCGCGACGAGCGGGAAACTACGAGCAGTACTTC. Protein: CSARRAGNYEQYF.

Only one count was recorded for this clonotype. This sequence joins TRBV13 and TRBJ2-1, with TRBD1 matching over 10 bases. The DNA end lines up better with TRBJ2-7; the J call may be wrong. Germline values: CDR1 PRHDT, CDR2 FYEKMQ (reference sequence). The CDR3 is made up of 16 amino acids. The CDR3 nucleotides are TGTGCCAGCAGCTCAGGGACAGGGGTCCGCTACAATGAGCAGTACTTC. Amino acids: CASSSGTGVRYNEQYF.

The V call is TRBV7-2, the J call TRBJ1-6; TRBD1 agrees at 8 bases. Germline V gene data show CDR1 as SGHTA and CDR2 as FQGNSA. Unmatched junction bases numbered 7, after V lost 5 bases and J lost 1 base. This CDR3 region has 17 residues. CDR3 DNA sequence: TGTGCCAGCAGCCCCAGGACAGGGTGGTCCTATAATTCACCCCTCCACTTT. This gives the protein CASSPRTGWSYNSPLHF.

The chain links TRBV6-2 or TRBV6-3 to TRBJ2-1; 10 bases map to TRBD1. Trimming at V came to 10 bases and at J to 7 bases, leaving 13 bases not matched to a gene. The CDR3 sequence is 15 residues long. Germline V gene lookup returns CDR1 MNHEY and CDR2 SVGEGT. CDR3 bases: TGTGCCACCAACTTCGGGGACAGGGGTTGGAATGAGCAGTTCTTC. Protein sequence: CATNFGDRGWNEQFF.

The V and J genes are TRBV20-1 and TRBJ2-3, with a possible D match to TRBD1 (6 bases). With 1 base removed from V and 2 bases from J, the gap between germline ends came to 10 bases. Germline CDR1 DFQATT, CDR2 SNEGSKA (reference sequence). The CDR3 sequence is 14 residues long. The CDR3 protein is CSARGTAVTDTQYF. DNA for the CDR3: TGCAGTGCTAGAGGGACAGCCGTCACAGATACGCAGTATTTT.

This sequence joins TRBV6-5 and TRBJ2-1; D is uncertain. Germline V gives CDR1 MNHEY, CDR2 SVGAGI. Trimming shortened V by 6 bases and J by 0 bases, and 9 bases separated the two germline ends. This CDR3 comprises 14 residues. The CDR3 DNA reads as TGTGCCAGCAGCCCATTGCCCTCCTACAATGAGCAGTTCTTC. It yields the protein CASSPLPSYNEQFF.

This clonotype was observed a few times. V is TRBV6-6 and J is TRBJ1-2; TRBD1 matches 7 bases. With 6 bases clipped from V and 5 bases from J, the junction kept 3 bases outside the gene matches. Germline CDR1 reads MNHNY; CDR2 reads SVGAGI (reference sequence). This CDR3 contains 12 residues. The CDR3 reads CASREGAYGYTF. DNA for the CDR3: TGTGCCAGCAGGGAGGGGGCTTATGGCTACACCTTC.

The rearrangement joins TRBV7-9 to TRBJ1-2, with 9 bases aligning to TRBD1. The V segment lost 5 bases and the J segment 2 bases; nucleotides outside the gene matches: 6. Germline lookup yields CDR1 SEHNR and CDR2 FQNEAQ (reference sequence). The CDR3 contains 15 residues. CDR3 DNA sequence: TGTGCCAGCAGCATAACCGGGACAGGGAACTATGGCTACACCTTC. Translation gives CASSITGTGNYGYTF.

This clonotype was observed a handful of times. This chain links TRBV12-3 or TRBV12-4 with TRBJ1-2, with D unresolved. Between the trimmed V and J ends, which lost 6 bases and 6 bases, there was a span of 20 bases. The CDR3 contains 15 residues. CDR3 residues: CASSPLGGRVDGYTF. In DNA, the CDR3 is TGTGCCAGCAGCCCCCTGGGTGGGAGAGTAGATGGCTACACCTTC.

This clonotype turned up a few times. The genes are TRBV4-3 and TRBJ1-2, with D possibly matching TRBD1 (6 bases). This CDR3 is built from 15 residues. Deletions cut 0 bases from V and 3 bases from J, with 11 bases between. Germline V CDR1 and CDR2: LGHNA, YSLEER. The CDR3 is CASSQEAGQYYGYTF. The CDR3, as DNA: TGCGCCAGCAGCCAAGAGGCCGGACAGTACTATGGCTACACCTTC.

J is TRBJ2-3 and V is TRBV12-3 or TRBV12-4, with 11 bases lining up with TRBD2. Trimming removed 3 bases from V and 6 bases from J; junction bases left unmatched: 14. The CDR3 has 18 amino acids. The CDR3 spells CASSLLGGSGGAGDTQYF. The CDR3 nucleotides are TGTGCCAGCAGTTTGCTTGGCGGTAGCGGGGGGGCCGGGGATACGCAGTATTTT.

Regarding this clonotype: The junction differs from germline at one of its ends, possibly a read error. The chain uses TRBV7-2 and TRBJ2-3, with D possibly being TRBD1 or TRBD2 (6 bases each). The CDR3 sequence is 17 residues long. The germline V gene encodes CDR1 SGHTA and CDR2 FQGNSA. This CDR3 reads CVSSLDGRGGRGRSQYF. The CDR3 DNA follows: TGTGTCAGCAGCTTAGACGGCCGGGGAGGCCGGGGGCGCTCCCAGTATTTT.

CDR3 sequence reads: CASCGLDSTNEKLFF. DNA of the CDR3: TGTGCCAGCTGTGGACTTGACTCAACTAATGAAAAACTGTTTTTT. This sequence joins TRBV28 and TRBJ1-4, with D unresolved. V lost 8 bases and J 0 bases, leaving 13 bases between the germline ends. This CDR3 comprises 15 residues. From germline, CDR1 is MDHEN and CDR2 SYDVKM. Based on the CDR3 plus reference TRBV28 and TRBJ1-4, the full variable domain is DVKVTQSSRYLVKRTGEKVFLECVQDMDHENMFWYRQDPGLGLRLIYFSYDVKMKEKGDIPEGYSVSREKKERFSLILESASTNQTSMYLCASCGLDSTNEKLFFGSGTQLSVL.